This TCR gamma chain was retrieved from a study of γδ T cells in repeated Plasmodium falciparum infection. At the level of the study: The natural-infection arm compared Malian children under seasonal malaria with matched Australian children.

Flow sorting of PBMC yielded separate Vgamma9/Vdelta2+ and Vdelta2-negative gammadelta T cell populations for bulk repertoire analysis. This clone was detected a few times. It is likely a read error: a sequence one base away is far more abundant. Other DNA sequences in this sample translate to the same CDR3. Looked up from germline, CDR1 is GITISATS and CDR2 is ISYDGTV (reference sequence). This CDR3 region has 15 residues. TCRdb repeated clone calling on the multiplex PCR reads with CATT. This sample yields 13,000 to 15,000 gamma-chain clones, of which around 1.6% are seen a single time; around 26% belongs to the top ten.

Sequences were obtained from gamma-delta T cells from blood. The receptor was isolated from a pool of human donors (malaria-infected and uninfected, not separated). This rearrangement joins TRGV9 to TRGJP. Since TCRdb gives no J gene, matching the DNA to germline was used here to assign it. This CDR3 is CALWNSGLGKKIKVF. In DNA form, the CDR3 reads TGCGCCTTGTGGAATAGTGGGTTGGGCAAAAAAATCAAGGTATTT.